A selection of T cell receptor beta chains follows, all from one sample in a study of blood T cell repertoires in COVID-19. Using immunoSEQ multiplex PCR, the repertoire was profiled, and TCRdb retains in-frame clones only, with some absent. The sample lists some 100,000 clones, approximately 90% seen once, with about 5% in the top ten. Sequenced: peripheral blood. These receptors originate from an elderly woman with active COVID-19. Both conserved end residues are part of each CDR3. D genes are given only for firm matches. Not all rows give a size; the values are once, few, many and, for expanded clones, a class.

TRBV5-1,-,-,TRBJ2-7,TGCGCCAGCAGCTCCACATCTCAGTCCTACGAGCAGTACTTC,CASSSTSQSYEQYF
TRBV4-1,-,TRBD2,TRBJ2-1,TGCGCCAGCAGCCAAGGGCTAGCGGGTCCCAATGAGCAGTTCTTC,CASSQGLAGPNEQFF
TRBV7-9,-,-,TRBJ1-2,TGTGCCAGCAGCGTAGTGGGGCTGGGAGGCTACACCTTC,CASSVVGLGGYTF
TRBV18,-,-,TRBJ1-6,TGTGCCAGCTCACCAAACAGCTCCTATAATTCACCCCTCCACTTT,CASSPNSSYNSPLHF
TRBV29-1,-,TRBD1,TRBJ2-3,TGCAGCGTTAGGACAGGGGGTGCTGATACGCAGTATTTT,CSVRTGGADTQYF
TRBV9,-,TRBD1,TRBJ2-7,TGTGCCAGCAGCGTAGCTGGGACAGTGGGCTACGAGCAGTACTTC,CASSVAGTVGYEQYF
TRBV11-1,-,TRBD2,TRBJ2-1,TGTGCCAGCAGCGCCCGGGCTAGCGGGAGAGAGCAGTTCTTC,CASSARASGREQFF
TRBV3-1/TRBV3-2,-,TRBD1,TRBJ2-7,TGTGCCAGCAGCTCGACAGGGAGCGAGCAGTACTTC,CASSSTGSEQYF
TRBV21-1,-,-,TRBJ1-4,TGTGCCAGCAGCAAAGAGGGCAGGGGAAAAACTAATGAAAAACTGTTTTTT,CASSKEGRGKTNEKLFF
TRBV7-8,-,-,TRBJ2-7,TGTGCCAGCAGACAAGGGGCAGCTTCCTACGAGCAGTACTTC,CASRQGAASYEQYF
TRBV11-2,once,TRBD2,TRBJ2-1,TGTGCCAGCAGCTCAACCGGGACTAGCGGTTACAATGAGCAGTTCTTC,CASSSTGTSGYNEQFF
TRBV5-4,-,-,TRBJ1-1,TGTGCCAGCAACAACCGGGACAAGGGGAACACTGAAGCTTTCTTT,CASNNRDKGNTEAFF
TRBV30,-,TRBD1,TRBJ1-4,TGTGCCTGGAGTCGTGGGACAGGGCGGGAAAAACTGTTTTTT,CAWSRGTGREKLFF
TRBV10-3,-,-,TRBJ2-7,TGTGCCATCAGAGGAGGGGCGGGCTACTCCTACGAGCAGTACTTC,CAIRGGAGYSYEQYF
TRBV6-5,-,-,TRBJ2-7,TGTGCCAGCAGCAACTCGGGCTACGAGCAGTACTTC,CASSNSGYEQYF
TRBV14,-,-,TRBJ2-7,TGTGCCAGCACGAGAGGTTCCACCTACGAGCAGTACTTC,CASTRGSTYEQYF
TRBV7-2,-,TRBD2,TRBJ2-1,TGTGCCAGCACCATGGACGGCGGGAGGTCCTACAATGAGCAGTTCTTC,CASTMDGGRSYNEQFF
TRBV6-6,-,-,TRBJ2-2,TGTGCCAGCAGTCCTATCAGGGGCGGCACCGGGGAGCTGTTTTTT,CASSPIRGGTGELFF
TRBV7-2,-,TRBD2,TRBJ2-7,TGTGCCAGCAGCTCCACTAGCGGCCCACAGTACGAGCAGTACTTC,CASSSTSGPQYEQYF
TRBV27,-,-,TRBJ1-4,TGTGCCAGCAACCGAGGGGGGGCGAGTGGTAATGAAAAACTGTTTTTT,CASNRGGASGNEKLFF
TRBV3-1/TRBV3-2,-,TRBD2,TRBJ2-2,TGTGCCAGCAGCCCCCTAGCGGGAGTAGGCGGGGAGCTGTTTTTT,CASSPLAGVGGELFF
TRBV28,-,TRBD2,TRBJ2-1,TGTGCCAGCAGTTCGCGACTTAGCGGGACGCGTTCGAGTGAGCAGTTCTTC,CASSSRLSGTRSSEQFF
TRBV30,once,-,TRBJ1-2,TGTGCCTGGAGTGTATATTGGGGGGACTTCGGACGCCATGGCTACACCTTC,CAWSVYWGDFGRHGYTF
TRBV7-2,-,-,TRBJ2-2,TGTGCCACCGCACGAGCGGTAAACACCGGGGAGCTGTTTTTT,CATARAVNTGELFF
TRBV7-2,once,-,TRBJ1-2,TGTGCCAGCAGCCGGGAGAGGGCCTCTGGCTACACCTTC,CASSRERASGYTF
TRBV2,-,TRBD2,TRBJ2-1,TGTGCCAGCACGGGCGGGAGATGGCATGAGCAGTTCTTC,CASTGGRWHEQFF
TRBV27,-,TRBD1,TRBJ1-6,TGTGCCAGCAGGGACAGGGTGGCGTCCTATAATTCACCCCTCCACTTT,CASRDRVASYNSPLHF
TRBV18,-,-,TRBJ2-5,TGTGCCAGCTCGCGTAATGGGGCTGAAGAGACCCAGTACTTC,CASSRNGAEETQYF
TRBV5-1,-,TRBD1,TRBJ2-1,TGCGCCAGCGCTCTGACCGGACAGGGAGCAACTCGCTCCTACAATGAGCAGTTCTTC,CASALTGQGATRSYNEQFF
TRBV3-1/TRBV3-2,-,-,TRBJ2-1,TGTGCCAGCAGCCAAGAAAGAGTGGCTAACCGGCCAAGGGGTAATGAGCAGTTCTTC,CASSQERVANRPRGNEQFF
TRBV5-1,-,-,TRBJ1-1,TGCGCCAGCAGCTTGGGGCAGACTGCTGAAGCTTTCTTT,CASSLGQTAEAFF
TRBV19,-,-,TRBJ2-7,TGTGCCAGTAGTATGAAGGGAGGTCACGTCCCCTACGAGCAGTACTTC,CASSMKGGHVPYEQYF
TRBV19,-,-,TRBJ1-2,TGTGCCAGTCAACGGTTCTATGGCTACACCTTC,CASQRFYGYTF
TRBV2,-,TRBD2,TRBJ2-7,TGTGCCAGCAGCTCGTGGGCTAGCGGATCCTACGAGCAGTACTTC,CASSSWASGSYEQYF
TRBV2,-,TRBD1,TRBJ2-2,TGTGCCAGCCAGGGACAGGGGGCGACCGGGGAGCTGTTTTTT,CASQGQGATGELFF
TRBV9,once,-,TRBJ2-1,TGTGCCAGCAGCGTACAGGGTTCGACACCGAATGAGCAGTTCTTC,CASSVQGSTPNEQFF
TRBV6-5,-,TRBD2,TRBJ2-3,TGTGCCAGCAGTTACTCGAAGGCGGGGGGCACAGATACGCAGTATTTT,CASSYSKAGGTDTQYF
TRBV6-5,-,-,TRBJ1-1,TGTGCCAGCAGAACGGCAGGGGTCACTGAAGCTTTCTTT,CASRTAGVTEAFF
TRBV6-1,-,TRBD2,TRBJ2-1,TGTGCCAGCAGTGAAGCTAGGACTAGCGGGAGTGATGAGCAGTTCTTC,CASSEARTSGSDEQFF
TRBV6-5,-,-,TRBJ2-7,TGTGCCAGCAGTTCGACATACGAGCAGTACTTC,CASSSTYEQYF
TRBV2,-,-,TRBJ2-5,TGTGCCCGAGGAGGGGCAGGGCGTTGGGAGACCCAGTACTTC,CARGGAGRWETQYF
TRBV24-1,-,TRBD1,TRBJ2-5,TGTGCCACCAGTGATTGGGGACAGGCACAAGAGACCCAGTACTTC,CATSDWGQAQETQYF
TRBV7-2,-,TRBD1,TRBJ2-2,TGTGCCAGCAGCCTGGGGGACAGCCGCACCGGGGAGCTGTTTTTT,CASSLGDSRTGELFF
TRBV6-5,-,-,TRBJ2-4,TGTGCCAGCACCTCGGGGGACGCCAAAAACATTCAGTACTTC,CASTSGDAKNIQYF
TRBV6-5,-,TRBD2,TRBJ2-7,TGTGCCAGCAGTTACTCGACTAGCGGGAGCTACGAGCAGTACTTC,CASSYSTSGSYEQYF
TRBV5-1,-,TRBD1,TRBJ2-2,TGCGCCAGCAGCGTGGGGACAGGGAACACCGGGGAGCTGTTTTTT,CASSVGTGNTGELFF
TRBV30,-,-,TRBJ1-6,TGTGCCTGGAGTCGGGGGGTCGGGTCACCCCTCCACTTT,CAWSRGVGSPLHF